This T cell receptor beta chain was recorded in a study of blood T cell repertoires in COVID-19. Across the study: The United States, Italy and Spain supplied acute and convalescent COVID-19 samples. T cells, B-cell-depleted T cells, or PBMCs provided the cDNA or gDNA that served as material.

Method: immunoSEQ multiplex PCR; TCRdb's copy keeps in-frame clones and lacks some. The table includes roughly 80,000 clones, approximately 84% detected once. Per germline, CDR1 SEHNR and CDR2 FQNEAQ (reference sequence). The trim removed 5 bases at V and 4 bases at J, leaving 8 bases unmatched. This CDR3 has 15 amino acids. The V and J genes are TRBV7-9 and TRBJ2-1; TRBD1 matches at 7 bases. The source of this sequence is a human donor in a cohort sampled during active COVID-19. Sequenced material: peripheral blood. DNA of the CDR3: TGTGCCAGCAGCGCTCCCGGGACAGCTTACAATGAGCAGTTCTTC. It translates to CASSAPGTAYNEQFF. The entire variable domain, with the rest obtained from reference TRBV7-9 and TRBJ2-1, is as follows: DTGVSQNPRHKITKRGQNVTFRCDPISEHNRLYWYRQTLGQGPEFLTYFQNEAQLEKSRLLSDRFSAERPKGSFSTLEIQRTEQGDSAMYLCASSAPGTAYNEQFFGPGTRLTVL.